This record covers a single T cell receptor (beta chain). From germline, CDR1 is SEHNR and CDR2 FQNEAQ (reference sequence). There are 15 residues in the CDR3. Between the trimmed V and J ends, which lost 2 bases and 4 bases, there was a span of 11 bases. Assay: immunoSEQ multiplex PCR; the TCRdb copy retains only in-frame clones and omits some. The sample includes around 100,000 clones, 75% to 95% of them seen just once. The data originate from a study of OX40 agonist ivuxolimab in advanced cancers. The sample consisted of CD4+ or CD8+ T cells sorted from blood, taken in a trial of the OX40 agonist ivuxolimab. The TCR originated in an adult with an advanced solid tumor such as melanoma, head and neck, liver or kidney cancer. The chain links TRBV7-9 to TRBJ1-4; a possible D gene is TRBD1 (5 bases). This CDR3 is CASSLRGEVNEKLFF. Here the CDR3 DNA reads TGTGCCAGCAGCTTACGGGGGGAGGTTAATGAAAAACTGTTTTTT.